The text below deals with one T cell receptor (beta chain). This sample is drawn from a study of blood T cell repertoires in COVID-19. Study at large: The analysed material was cDNA or gDNA that came from T cells, B-cell-depleted T cells, or PBMCs.

Clones were read by immunoSEQ multiplex PCR, and TCRdb kept only the in-frame ones, dropping some. The table shows over 150,000 clones, with 84% occurring only once. The CDR3 runs 16 residues. Germline V gene sequence: CDR1 LGHNA, CDR2 YSLEER. Trimming cost V 0 bases and J 5 bases; bases outside gene matches: 8. Seattle-derived patients entered the study during active infection and were followed longitudinally. The material sequenced was peripheral blood. The TCR originated in a woman over 75 with COVID-19, enrolled during active disease. The J gene is TRBJ1-2, the V gene TRBV4-3; TRBD1 aligns across 8 bases. CDR3 amino acids: CASSQEFETGVYGYTF. In DNA, the CDR3 is TGCGCCAGCAGCCAAGAATTTGAGACAGGGGTTTATGGCTACACCTTC.